This T cell receptor (beta chain) originates from a study of early stage breast cancer tumors. About the study: Most invasive tumors, about 80% of the 16, were ER+/PR+/HER2-.

Blood replicates held 0.5 ug DNA, tumor or normal breast around 1.5 ug, two each. Using immunoSEQ multiplex PCR, the repertoire was profiled, and TCRdb retains in-frame clones only, with some absent. The table has around 40,000 clones, about 78% seen once; the top ten hold about 7.2%. Only a few counts were recorded for this clone. Its antigen is not identified. The CDR3 extends over 12 amino acids. Looked up from germline, CDR1 is LNHDA and CDR2 is SQIVND (reference sequence). The V and J ends lost 11 bases and 8 bases respectively, with 18 bases between them. Study results and caveats: Enriched TCRB sequences shared across patients were mostly commonly generated sequences.

V usage is TRBV19 and J usage is TRBJ1-2, with TRBD1 as a possible D gene (6 bases). Sample: blood. This TCR was sampled from a person between 45 and 65 years old with breast cancer. The CDR3 DNA follows: TGTGCCTGTACAGACAGGTTTGGAGGCTACACCTTC. Its translation is CACTDRFGGYTF.